These 3 T cell receptor beta chains were sequenced from one sample in a study of CD8 T cells in ankylosing spondylitis. General observations from the study: Characteristic of ankylosing spondylitis blood, it appeared, was a TCR beta motif comprising roughly eight highly homologous variants.

Each CDR3 protein is one row after TCRdb ran MiXCR on the 5' RACE reads. This repertoire shows 670,000 or so distinct CDR3 sequences, around a fifth found once; its top ten account for about 19%. Their cognate antigens are unknown. The sequenced sample consisted of blood, either unsorted or a sorted T cell fraction (not recorded which). The receptor set was obtained from a male donor with ankylosing spondylitis.

The chain uses TRBV12-3 or TRBV12-4 and TRBJ2-4; possibly TRBD1 for D (5 bases). Trimming left V 6 bases short and J 5 bases short, with 8 bases between. There are 12 residues in the CDR3. This CDR3 reads CASSLQENIQYF. The CDR3 coding sequence is TGTGCCAGCAGCCTACAGGAAAACATTCAGTACTTC.

The V gene is TRBV12-3 or TRBV12-4, the J gene TRBJ2-2; no firm D call. The CDR3 is 15 amino acids. V gave up 0 bases and J gave up 7 bases, with 12 bases separating them. CDR3 in amino acids: CASSLALVGHGELFF. Here the CDR3 DNA reads TGTGCCAGCAGTTTAGCATTGGTAGGGCACGGGGAGCTGTTTTTT.

V and J are TRBV4-2 and TRBJ1-2; a weak D match, TRBD1 (5 bases). Germline V gene data show CDR1 as LGHNA and CDR2 as YNFKEQ. The germline V and J ends were trimmed by 4 bases and 10 bases, with 16 bases remaining between them. CDR3 length equals 13 residues. The CDR3 sequence is CASSPRTGSDYTF. CDR3 nucleotide sequence: TGTGCCAGCAGCCCAAGAACAGGCTCAGACTACACCTTC.